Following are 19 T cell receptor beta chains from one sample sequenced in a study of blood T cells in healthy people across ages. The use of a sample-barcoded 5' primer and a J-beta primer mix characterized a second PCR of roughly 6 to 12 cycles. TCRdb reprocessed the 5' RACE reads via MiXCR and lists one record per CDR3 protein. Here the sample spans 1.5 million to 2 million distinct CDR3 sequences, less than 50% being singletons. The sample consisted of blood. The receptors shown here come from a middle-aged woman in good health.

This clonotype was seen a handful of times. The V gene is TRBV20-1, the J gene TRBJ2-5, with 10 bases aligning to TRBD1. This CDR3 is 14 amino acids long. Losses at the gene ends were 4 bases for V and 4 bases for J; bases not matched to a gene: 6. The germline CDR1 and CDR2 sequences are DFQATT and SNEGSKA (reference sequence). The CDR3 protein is CSATDRGKRETQYF. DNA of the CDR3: TGCAGTGCTACGGACAGGGGGAAGAGAGAGACCCAGTACTTC.

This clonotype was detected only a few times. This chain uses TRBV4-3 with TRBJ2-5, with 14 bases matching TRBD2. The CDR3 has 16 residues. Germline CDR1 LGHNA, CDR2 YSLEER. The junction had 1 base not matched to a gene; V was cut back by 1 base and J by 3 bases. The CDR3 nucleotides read TGCGCCAGCAGCCAAGTGGGACTAGCGGGGGAAGAGACCCAGTACTTC. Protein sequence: CASSQVGLAGEETQYF.

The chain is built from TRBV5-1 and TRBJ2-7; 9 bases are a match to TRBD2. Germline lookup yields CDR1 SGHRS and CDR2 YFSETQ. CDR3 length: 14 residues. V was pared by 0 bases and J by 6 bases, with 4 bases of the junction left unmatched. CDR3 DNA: TGCGCCAGCAGCTTGGGCGGGGGGGATTTCGAGCAGTACTTC. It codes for CASSLGGGDFEQYF.

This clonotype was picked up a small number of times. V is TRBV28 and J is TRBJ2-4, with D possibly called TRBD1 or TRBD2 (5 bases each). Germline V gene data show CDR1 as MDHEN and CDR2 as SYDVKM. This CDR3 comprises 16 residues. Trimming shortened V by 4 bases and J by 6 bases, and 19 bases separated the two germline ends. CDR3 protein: CASSSGDQTLRNIQYF. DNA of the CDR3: TGTGCCAGCAGTTCCGGGGACCAGACTTTGAGAAACATTCAGTACTTC.

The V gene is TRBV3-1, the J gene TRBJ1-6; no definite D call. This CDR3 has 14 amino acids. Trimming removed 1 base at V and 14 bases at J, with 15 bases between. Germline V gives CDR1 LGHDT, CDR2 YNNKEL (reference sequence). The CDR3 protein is CASSQGHGRATLHF. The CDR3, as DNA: TGTGCCAGCAGCCAAGGCCACGGTCGTGCGACCCTCCACTTT. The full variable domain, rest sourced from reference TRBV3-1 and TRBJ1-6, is DTAVSQTPKYLVTQMGNDKSIKCEQNLGHDTMYWYKQDSKKFLKIMFSYNNKELIINETVPNRFSPKSPDKAHLNLHINSLELGDSAVYFCASSQGHGRATLHFGNGTRLTVT.

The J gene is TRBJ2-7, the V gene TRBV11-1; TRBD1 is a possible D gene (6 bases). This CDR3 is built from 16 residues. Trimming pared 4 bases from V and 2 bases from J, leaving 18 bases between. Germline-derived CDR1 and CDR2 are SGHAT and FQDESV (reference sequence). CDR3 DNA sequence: TGTGCCAGCAGCTCTCCGGATGGGACAAGGACCTACGAGCAGTACTTC. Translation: CASSSPDGTRTYEQYF.

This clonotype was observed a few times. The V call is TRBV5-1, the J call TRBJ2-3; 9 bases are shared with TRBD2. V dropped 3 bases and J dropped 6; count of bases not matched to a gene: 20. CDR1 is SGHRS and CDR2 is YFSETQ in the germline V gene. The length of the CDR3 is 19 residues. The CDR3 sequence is CASSSWLGGLAKFTDTQYF. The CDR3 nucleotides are TGCGCCAGCAGCTCTTGGCTTGGGGGACTAGCAAAATTCACTGATACGCAGTATTTT.

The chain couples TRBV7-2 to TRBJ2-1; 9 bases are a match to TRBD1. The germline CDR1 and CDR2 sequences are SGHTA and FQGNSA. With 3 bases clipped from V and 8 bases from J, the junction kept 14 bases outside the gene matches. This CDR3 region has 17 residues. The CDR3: CASSFLRPGTGRDEQFF. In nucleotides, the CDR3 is TGTGCCAGCAGCTTTCTGAGGCCCGGGACAGGGAGGGATGAGCAGTTCTTC.

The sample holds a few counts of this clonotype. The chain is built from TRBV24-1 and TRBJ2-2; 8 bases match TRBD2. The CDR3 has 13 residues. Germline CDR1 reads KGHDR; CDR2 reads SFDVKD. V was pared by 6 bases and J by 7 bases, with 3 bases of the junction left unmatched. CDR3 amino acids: CATSREGFGELFF. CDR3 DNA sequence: TGTGCCACCAGTCGGGAGGGCTTCGGGGAGCTGTTTTTT.

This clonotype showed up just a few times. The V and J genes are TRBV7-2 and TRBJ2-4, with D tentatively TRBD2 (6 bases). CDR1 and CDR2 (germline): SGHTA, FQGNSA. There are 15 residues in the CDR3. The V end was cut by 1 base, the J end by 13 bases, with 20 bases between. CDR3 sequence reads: CASSLDSAGMGEQYF. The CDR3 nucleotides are TGTGCCAGCAGCTTAGACTCGGCGGGAATGGGGGAGCAGTACTTC. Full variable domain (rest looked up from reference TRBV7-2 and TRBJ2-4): GAGVSQSPSNKVTEKGKDVELRCDPISGHTALYWYRQSLGQGLEFLIYFQGNSAPDKSGLPSDRFSAERTGGSVSTLTIQRTQQEDSAVYLCASSLDSAGMGEQYFGAGTRLSVL.

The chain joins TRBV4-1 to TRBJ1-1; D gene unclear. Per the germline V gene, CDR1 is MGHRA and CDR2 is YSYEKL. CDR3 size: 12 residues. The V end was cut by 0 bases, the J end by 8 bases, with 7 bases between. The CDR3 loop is CASSQDAAEAFF. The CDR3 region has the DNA TGCGCCAGCAGCCAAGATGCAGCCGAAGCTTTCTTT.

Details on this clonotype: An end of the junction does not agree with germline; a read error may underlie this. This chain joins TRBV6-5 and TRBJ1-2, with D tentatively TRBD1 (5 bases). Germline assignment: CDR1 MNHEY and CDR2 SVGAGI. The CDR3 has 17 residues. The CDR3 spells CAGSYLAGGAANYGYTF. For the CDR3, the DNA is TGTGCCGGCAGTTACTTGGCGGGAGGGGCAGCTAACTATGGCTACACCTTC.

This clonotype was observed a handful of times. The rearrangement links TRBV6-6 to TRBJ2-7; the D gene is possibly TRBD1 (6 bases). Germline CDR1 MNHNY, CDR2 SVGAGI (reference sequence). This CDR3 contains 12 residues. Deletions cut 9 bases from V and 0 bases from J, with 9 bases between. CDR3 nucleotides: TGTGCCAGTTTGGACAGCTCCTACGAGCAGTACTTC. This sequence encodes CASLDSSYEQYF.

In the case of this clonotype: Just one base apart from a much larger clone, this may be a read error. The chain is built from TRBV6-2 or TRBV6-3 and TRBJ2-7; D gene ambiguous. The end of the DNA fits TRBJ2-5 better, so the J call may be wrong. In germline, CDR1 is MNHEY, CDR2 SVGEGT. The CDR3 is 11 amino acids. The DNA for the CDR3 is TGTGCCAGCAGTTACGACGGGACCCAGTACTTC. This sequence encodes CASSYDGTQYF.

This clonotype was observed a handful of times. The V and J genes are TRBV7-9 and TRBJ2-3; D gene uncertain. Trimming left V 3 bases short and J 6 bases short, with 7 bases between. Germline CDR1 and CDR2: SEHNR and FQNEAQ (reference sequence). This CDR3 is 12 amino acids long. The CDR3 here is CASSFDHDTQYF. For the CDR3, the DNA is TGTGCCAGCAGCTTCGACCACGATACGCAGTATTTT.

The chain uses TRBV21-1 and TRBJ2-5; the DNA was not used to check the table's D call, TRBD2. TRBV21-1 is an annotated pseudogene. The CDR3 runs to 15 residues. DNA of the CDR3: TGTGCCAGCAGCTGGCCGGAACTAGAGGGTGAGACCCAGTACTTC. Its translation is CASSWPELEGETQYF.

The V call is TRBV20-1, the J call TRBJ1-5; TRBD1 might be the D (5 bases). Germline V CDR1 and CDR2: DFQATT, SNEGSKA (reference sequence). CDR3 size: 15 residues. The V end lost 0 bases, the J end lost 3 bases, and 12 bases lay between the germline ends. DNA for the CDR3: TGCAGTGCTAGAGAATTGGGACCGCACAATCAGCCCCAGCATTTT. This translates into CSARELGPHNQPQHF.

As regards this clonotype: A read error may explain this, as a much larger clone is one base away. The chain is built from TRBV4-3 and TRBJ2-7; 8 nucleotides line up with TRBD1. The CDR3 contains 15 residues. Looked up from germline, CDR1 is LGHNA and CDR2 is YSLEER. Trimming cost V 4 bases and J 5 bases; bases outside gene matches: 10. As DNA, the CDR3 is TGCGCCAGCAGCCTAGACAGGGGATCTTCCGACGAGCAGTACTTC. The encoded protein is CASSLDRGSSDEQYF.

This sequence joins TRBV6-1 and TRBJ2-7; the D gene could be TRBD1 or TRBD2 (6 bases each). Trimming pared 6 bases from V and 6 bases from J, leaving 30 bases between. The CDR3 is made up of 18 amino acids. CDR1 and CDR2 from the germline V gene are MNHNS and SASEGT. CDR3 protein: CASSSTGTGANSVSEQYF. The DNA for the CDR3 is TGTGCCAGCAGCTCGACCGGGACGGGGGCCAACAGCGTCTCCGAGCAGTACTTC.